These 11 T cell receptor beta chains share one sample of origin, sequenced in a study of siplizumab effects on memory and regulatory T cells (dated by TCRdb to between 2019 and 2020). The library relied on the immunoSEQ multiplex PCR assay. Drawn from immuneACCESS, this table holds only the in-frame rearrangements with V and J called that TCRdb kept. Clones are partly lost; checked studies trace under half to an unresolved V gene and leave the rest unexplained. The sample data list approximately 100,000 clones, and about nine tenths of these were observed just once. The ten largest clones capture about 11% of the sample. Sequences were obtained from non-Treg CD4+ T cells sorted from blood. In light of the paper, this sample's cell subset or site label describes: FACS-sorted unstimulated CD4+ non-regulatory T cells. The receptor source for this set is a human donor in good health.

The V call is TRBV19, the J call TRBJ1-5; D is possibly TRBD1 (5 bases). Trimming cost V 6 bases and J 4 bases, with 10 bases left between them. CDR1 is LNHDA, CDR2 SQIVND, per germline (reference sequence). The CDR3 contains 13 residues. This CDR3 reads CASRGTENQPQHF. For the CDR3, the DNA is TGTGCCAGTAGGGGGACCGAGAATCAGCCCCAGCATTTT.

The chain recombines TRBV30 with TRBJ2-7, with 10 bases matching TRBD1. This CDR3 is 16 amino acids long. The J segment lost 5 bases and the V segment lost 1 base, leaving 11 bases of the junction unmatched. Germline CDR1 is GTSNPN and CDR2 is SVGIG (reference sequence). The CDR3 DNA sequence: TGTGCCTGGAGTGGCCGGGACAGGGGTAATTTCCACGAGCAGTACTTC. The encoded protein is CAWSGRDRGNFHEQYF.

In DNA form, the CDR3 reads TGTGCCAGCAGTCCGGAGGACAGTTTCATCTCTGGGGCCAACGTCCTGACTTTC. Its translation is CASSPEDSFISGANVLTF. This sequence joins TRBV6-4 and TRBJ2-6, with a possible D match to TRBD1 (6 bases). Germline CDR1 reads MRHNA; CDR2 reads SNTAGT. This CDR3 comprises 18 residues. Trimming shortened V by 5 bases and J by 0 bases, and 17 bases separated the two germline ends.

The chain carries TRBV4-1 and TRBJ1-5; 9 bases match TRBD1. Unmatched junction bases numbered 7, after V lost 4 bases and J lost 0 bases. This CDR3 is 17 amino acids long. From germline, CDR1 is MGHRA and CDR2 YSYEKL. Here the CDR3 reads CASSPDRGTNSNQPQHF. CDR3 in DNA: TGCGCCAGCAGCCCGGACAGGGGCACCAATAGCAATCAGCCCCAGCATTTT.

This chain connects TRBV7-8 to TRBJ1-3; D is possibly TRBD1 (5 bases). The CDR3 covers 15 residues. V shed 5 bases and J shed 0 bases, with 11 bases lying between them. In germline, CDR1 is SGHVS, CDR2 FQNEAQ. This CDR3 is CASSPRQSSGNTIYF. In nucleotides, the CDR3 is TGTGCCAGCAGCCCCCGACAGAGCTCTGGAAACACCATATATTTT.

V is TRBV7-6 and J is TRBJ2-1; no reliable D call. This CDR3 is 15 amino acids long. Per the germline V gene, CDR1 is SGHVS and CDR2 is FNYEAQ. V was cut by 1 base and J by 1 base, with 8 bases left in between. CDR3 sequence reads: CASSLGTRSYNEQFF. For the CDR3, the DNA is TGTGCCAGCAGCTTAGGGACGAGATCCTACAATGAGCAGTTCTTC. The whole variable domain, remainder taken from reference TRBV7-6 and TRBJ2-1, is GAGVSQSPRYKVTKRGQDVALRCDPISGHVSLYWYRQALGQGPEFLTYFNYEAQQDKSGLPNDRFSAERPEGSISTLTIQRTEQRDSAMYRCASSLGTRSYNEQFFGPGTRLTVL.

V is TRBV6-5 and J is TRBJ1-5; maybe TRBD1 (5 bases). The CDR3 extends over 14 amino acids. Germline V lookup: CDR1 MNHEY, CDR2 SVGAGI. Trimming left V 4 bases short and J 0 bases short, with 7 bases between. The CDR3 spells CASSSGVSNQPQHF. CDR3 DNA sequence: TGTGCCAGCAGTTCGGGGGTTAGCAATCAGCCCCAGCATTTT.

This clone was detected once. V is TRBV27 and J is TRBJ1-5, with 10 bases aligning to TRBD1. V was pared by 7 bases and J by 5 bases, with 5 bases of the junction left unmatched. The CDR3 totals 14 residues. Germline V lookup: CDR1 MNHEY, CDR2 SMNVEV (reference sequence). CDR3 in amino acids: CASKGTGAYQPQHF. CDR3 nucleotides: TGTGCCAGCAAAGGGACAGGGGCTTATCAGCCCCAGCATTTT.

The rearrangement links TRBV19 to TRBJ1-4; 9 bases fit TRBD1. Germline CDR1 is LNHDA and CDR2 is SQIVND (reference sequence). With 6 bases clipped from V and 8 bases from J, the junction kept 10 bases outside the gene matches. The CDR3 is 15 amino acids. The CDR3 is CASRPGGQGGEKLFF. The DNA of the CDR3 is TGTGCCAGTAGACCCGGGGGACAGGGCGGAGAAAAACTGTTTTTT.

This chain joins TRBV2 and TRBJ1-1; unclear D gene. Germline V gene data show CDR1 as SNHLY and CDR2 as FYNNEI. The length of the CDR3 is 14 residues. Trimming cost V 2 bases and J 1 base, with 8 bases left between them. The CDR3 protein is CASSETLANTEAFF. DNA for the CDR3: TGTGCCAGCAGTGAAACTCTCGCGAACACTGAAGCTTTCTTT.

The chain recombines TRBV6-5 with TRBJ2-1, with D possibly being TRBD2 (6 bases). Trimming shortened V by 6 bases and J by 8 bases, and 14 bases separated the two germline ends. This CDR3 is 13 amino acids long. CDR1 is MNHEY, CDR2 SVGAGI, per germline. The DNA of the CDR3 is TGTGCCAGCAGCACGACTAGGAGCCATGAGCAGTTCTTC. It is translated as CASSTTRSHEQFF.